The clone carrying this T cell receptor (beta chain) was seen at least ten times. One base away lies a much larger clone, so this may be a sequencing read error. This sample was included in a study of T cell repertoires in cytomegalovirus infection. The CDR3 is 14 amino acids. V shed 0 bases and J shed 1 base, with 3 bases lying between them. Per the germline V gene, CDR1 is SGHTA and CDR2 is FQGTGA. MiXCR, run by TCRdb on the reads, gives a single entry per CDR3 protein. This table has 130,000 or so distinct CDR3 sequences, about 6% appearing once. The sequencing input was PBMCs. The receptor was isolated from a human donor in good health (CMV status not recorded). Some clones in this sample may be carry-over from other donors' samples. This chain uses TRBV7-3 with TRBJ2-2; D is ambiguous. CDR3 region: CASSLTGNTGELFF. The CDR3 region has the DNA TGTGCCAGCAGCTTAACAGGGAACACCGGGGAGCTGTTTTTT.